These T cell receptor beta chains were read from a single sample in a study of blood T cell repertoires in COVID-19. The method was immunoSEQ multiplex PCR; TCRdb's version includes in-frame clones alone and lacks a portion of them. Of approximately 300,000 clones detected, 70% to 90% appear once; the ten largest clones hold over 3.5%. The sequencing input was peripheral blood. These TCRs come from a woman aged 40 to 49 with acute or convalescent COVID-19. CDR3s leave out the opening cysteine and the closing phenylalanine or tryptophan. D genes are given only for firm matches.

v_call,d_call,j_call,cdr3_aa
TRBV2,TRBD1,TRBJ1-4,ASKAGGTGNEKLF
TRBV6-5,TRBD2,TRBJ2-3,ASRSGGAKKDTQY
TRBV19,.,TRBJ2-6,ASWGASTLYFGTSAANVLT
TRBV7-9,.,TRBJ1-4,ASSSPASRGTNEKLF
TRBV24-1,.,TRBJ2-5,ATSDPQGFWETQY
TRBV6-4,TRBD1,TRBJ1-6,ASSDSGDSDNSPLH
TRBV6-5,.,TRBJ1-2,ASSLSTAFTKGYT
TRBV6-1,.,TRBJ1-4,ASSGTLGSTNEKLF
TRBV18,TRBD1,TRBJ1-1,ASSLEETGTF
TRBV4-1,.,TRBJ1-2,ASSQDGRGIGYGYT
TRBV14,.,TRBJ1-1,ASSQESRTEAF
TRBV19,.,TRBJ1-2,ASSTRDVRGYT
TRBV18,.,TRBJ1-1,ASSPAGYDTEAF
TRBV10-2,TRBD1,TRBJ1-2,ASSERGRDYGYT
TRBV15,TRBD1,TRBJ1-3,ATSTPGQGLGNTIY
TRBV6-1,.,TRBJ1-1,ASSDPWTLARTEAF